This entry is about one TCR beta chain. This CDR3 region has 15 residues. CDR1 is LNHDA and CDR2 is SQIVND in the germline V gene (reference sequence). V trimming: 2 bases; J trimming: 6 bases; junction bases outside the gene matches: 4. The data were taken from a study of T-cell memory formation after mild COVID-19. 5'RACE with constant-segment primers built TCRalpha and TCRbeta cDNA libraries with UMIs. TCRdb analysed the 5' RACE reads with MiXCR anew, one entry per CDR3 protein. The table includes approximately 570,000 distinct CDR3 sequences, roughly 18% detected once. The source is an adult woman who had mild COVID-19 (a few samples of this study predate the infection). Cell type and time point are not known. The chain carries TRBV19 and TRBJ2-1, with 10 bases that match TRBD2. Sample: PBMCs or a T cell subset sorted from them (not recorded which). CDR3 nucleotides: TGTGCCAGTAGTATAAGGTCTAGCGGGAGCAATGAGCAGTTCTTC. Translated, it gives CASSIRSSGSNEQFF. The variable domain in full, completed from reference TRBV19 and TRBJ2-1, reads DGGITQSPKYLFRKEGQNVTLSCEQNLNHDAMYWYRQDPGQGLRLIYYSQIVNDFQKGDIAEGYSVSREKKESFPLTVTSAQKNPTAFYLCASSIRSSGSNEQFFGPGTRLTVL.